This entry features one T cell receptor (beta chain) sequence. Its antigen is currently unknown. The CDR3 length is 14 residues. CDR1 LNHDA and CDR2 SQIVND come from the germline V gene (reference sequence). Trimming took 1 base from V and 6 from J; bases not matched to a gene: 2. Sequencing used immunoSEQ multiplex PCR; TCRdb keeps in-frame clones, though not all of them. This sample has 55,000 to 85,000 clones, with approximately 76% found just once. The sample originates from a study of radiotherapy plus CTLA-4 blockade in lung cancer. Study-wide background: Objective response rate was over 15%; disease control rate, under 35%.

Focal radiation and CTLA-4 blockade (ipilimumab) were tested in chemo-refractory metastatic non-small-cell lung cancer patients. Whole-study results and caveats: An expansion of tumor-derived TCR clones occurred in blood after radiotherapy plus ipilimumab. Response was reportedly best predicted by early blood T cell clone dynamics, with interferon-beta.

The chain employs TRBV19 and TRBJ1-2, with 10 bases lining up with TRBD1. The receptor was derived from a human donor with non-small cell lung cancer whose response to radiotherapy plus ipilimumab could not be evaluated. Some clones in this sample may be carry-over from other donors' samples. The starting material was peripheral blood, obtained from a patient treated with radiotherapy plus ipilimumab. The CDR3 DNA sequence: TGTGCCAGTAGTATAGTCGGGACAGGGGATGGCTACACCTTC. Protein sequence: CASSIVGTGDGYTF.